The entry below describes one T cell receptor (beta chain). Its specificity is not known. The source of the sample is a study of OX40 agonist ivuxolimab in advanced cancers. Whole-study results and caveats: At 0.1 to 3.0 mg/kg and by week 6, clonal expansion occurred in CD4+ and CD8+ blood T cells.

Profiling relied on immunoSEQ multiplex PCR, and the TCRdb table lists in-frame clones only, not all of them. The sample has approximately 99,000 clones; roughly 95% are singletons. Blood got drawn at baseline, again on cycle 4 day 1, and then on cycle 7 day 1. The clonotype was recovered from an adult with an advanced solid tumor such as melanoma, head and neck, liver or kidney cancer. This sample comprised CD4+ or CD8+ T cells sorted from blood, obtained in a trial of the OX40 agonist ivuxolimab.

Written as DNA, the CDR3 is TGCGCCAGCAGCTTGCCGACTAGCGGGACTAGCGGGAGATACGAGCAGTACTTC. Translated: CASSLPTSGTSGRYEQYF. The V and J genes are TRBV5-1 and TRBJ2-7, with TRBD2 matching 14 bases. This CDR3 has 18 amino acids. Germline-derived CDR1 and CDR2 are SGHRS and YFSETQ. The V segment lost 1 base and the J segment 4 bases; nucleotides outside the gene matches: 10.